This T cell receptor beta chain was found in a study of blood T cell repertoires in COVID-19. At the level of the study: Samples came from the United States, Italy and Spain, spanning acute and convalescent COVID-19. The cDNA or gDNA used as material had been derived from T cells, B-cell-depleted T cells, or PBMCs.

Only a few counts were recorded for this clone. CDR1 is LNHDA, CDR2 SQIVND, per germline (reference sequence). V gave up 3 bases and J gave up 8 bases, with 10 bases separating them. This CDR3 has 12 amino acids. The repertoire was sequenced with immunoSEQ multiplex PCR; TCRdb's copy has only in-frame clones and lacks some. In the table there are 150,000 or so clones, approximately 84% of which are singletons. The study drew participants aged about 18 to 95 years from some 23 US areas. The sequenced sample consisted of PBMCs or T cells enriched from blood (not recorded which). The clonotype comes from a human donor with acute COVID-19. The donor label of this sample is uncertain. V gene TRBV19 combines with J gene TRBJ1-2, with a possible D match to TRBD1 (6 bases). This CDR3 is CASSIYREGYTF. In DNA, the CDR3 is TGTGCCAGTAGTATCTACAGGGAAGGCTACACCTTC.